This T cell receptor (beta chain) comes out of a study of cytomegalovirus exposure and HLA in healthy donors. Study findings and constraints: Confirmation was obtained in vitro that a few CMV-associated chains are specific for CMV antigens.

Assay: immunoSEQ multiplex PCR; the TCRdb copy retains only in-frame clones and omits some. Altogether approximately 170,000 clones are present, about four fifths being singletons, with the ten largest covering roughly a tenth. From the approximately 120-subject validation cohort, which was separate from the approximately 670-subject first cohort, the donors were drawn. Many counts were recorded for this clone. The antigen remains unidentified. CDR3 size: 15 residues. Looked up from germline, CDR1 is WNHNN and CDR2 is SYGVQD (reference sequence). Trimming cost V 1 base and J 4 bases, with 13 bases left between them.

The V call is TRBV10-1, the J call TRBJ1-2, with D perhaps matching TRBD1 (6 bases). The source of this sequence is a man aged 30 to 39 in good health and CMV-seropositive. Sequencing was done on a sample of PBMCs. CDR3 sequence: CASSEWRGLPYGYTF. For the CDR3, the DNA is TGCGCCAGCAGTGAGTGGCGGGGGCTCCCCTATGGCTACACCTTC.